Below are 21 T cell receptor beta chains sequenced from a single sample in a study of regulatory T cells in long-lasting Graves disease. CDR3 regions were amplified by Arm-PCR using iRepertoire HTBI primers to build TCR beta libraries. TCRdb recomputed calls from the multiplex PCR reads with MiXCR, one row per CDR3 protein. The table shows 300,000 to 400,000 distinct CDR3 sequences, with over 15% occurring only once. Time point given: newly diagnosed GD, antithyroid drugs for less than 3 months. From RNA extracted from PBMCs, the TCR library was made. This sample also belongs to another study, concerning T cells in Graves' hyperthyroidism and ophthalmopathy.

The source material was peripheral blood mononuclear cells (PBMCs), sampled at new diagnosis, from a patient treated with antithyroid drugs. The receptors derive from a man aged 40-50 years with Graves disease.

This chain uses TRBV5-1 with TRBJ2-3; D possibly corresponds to TRBD2 (6 bases). The CDR3 spans 16 residues. Germline CDR1 SGHRS, CDR2 YFSETQ. Deletions cut 3 bases from V and 0 bases from J, with 14 bases between. The CDR3 spells CASSSLTGLSTDTQYF. DNA for the CDR3: TGCGCCAGCAGCTCACTGACGGGACTCAGCACAGATACGCAGTATTTT. Complete variable domain (other parts from reference TRBV5-1 and TRBJ2-3): KAGVTQTPRYLIKTRGQQVTLSCSPISGHRSVSWYQQTPGQGLQFLFEYFSETQRNKGNFPGRFSGRQFSNSRSEMNVSTLELGDSALYLCASSSLTGLSTDTQYFGPGTRLTVL.

This clonotype was recorded a few times. The chain links TRBV20-1 to TRBJ2-3; D is ambiguous. This CDR3 region has 12 residues. Germline lookup yields CDR1 DFQATT and CDR2 SNEGSKA (reference sequence). Trimming removed 6 bases from V and 3 bases from J, with 10 bases in between. The CDR3 loop is CSATSATDTQYF. DNA of the CDR3: TGCAGTGCCACCTCGGCAACAGATACGCAGTATTTT.

The chain couples TRBV7-9 to TRBJ1-5; possible D gene TRBD1, 5 bases. The CDR3 contains 16 residues. The germline V gene has CDR1 SEHNR and CDR2 FQNEAQ (reference sequence). Trimming removed 0 bases at V and 3 bases at J, with 12 bases between. This CDR3 is CASSLAWQGDNQPQHF. CDR3 coding DNA: TGTGCCAGCAGCTTAGCTTGGCAGGGCGACAATCAGCCCCAGCATTTT.

The gene calls are TRBV12-3 or TRBV12-4 and TRBJ2-5; D is unresolved. The CDR3 has 12 residues. For the CDR3, the DNA is TGTGCTATTCAGTCAGCAAGGGAGACCCAGTACTTC. Translation gives CAIQSARETQYF.

This clonotype came up many times. The J gene is TRBJ2-4, the V gene TRBV2; 11 bases are shared with TRBD2. The CDR3 has 16 residues. The V gene's germline CDR1 is SNHLY and CDR2 FYNNEI. V shed 2 bases and J 7 bases; nucleotides not matched to a gene: 7. CDR3 bases: TGTGCCAGCAGTGAACTAGCGGGGGGTTCATGGAACATTCAGTACTTC. It yields the protein CASSELAGGSWNIQYF.

This sequence joins TRBV2 and TRBJ2-1; D might be TRBD1 (5 bases). CDR3 size: 13 residues. The V gene's germline CDR1 is SNHLY and CDR2 FYNNEI. With 8 bases removed from V and 5 bases from J, the gap between germline ends came to 13 bases. The chain's CDR3 is CASQGVGNNEQFF. For the CDR3, the DNA is TGTGCCAGCCAAGGGGTTGGGAACAATGAGCAGTTCTTC.

This chain uses TRBV2 with TRBJ1-1, with D possibly matching TRBD1 (6 bases). This CDR3 region has 16 residues. The ends were cut back, 7 bases at V and 2 bases at J, with 20 bases in the middle. Germline V CDR1 and CDR2: SNHLY, FYNNEI. The CDR3 coding sequence is TGTGCCAGCACCTACTTACCCGGGACACTAAACACTGAAGCTTTCTTT. Translating gives CASTYLPGTLNTEAFF.

In its sample, this clonotype was seen a few times. The V call is TRBV4-1, the J call TRBJ1-3; a possible D gene is TRBD1 (5 bases). Trimming cost V 2 bases and J 5 bases, with 10 bases left between them. The V gene's germline CDR1 is MGHRA and CDR2 YSYEKL. The CDR3 has 14 residues. CDR3 nucleotides: TGCGCCAGCAGCCAACCAGGGAAGCGAAACACCATATATTTT. Amino acid sequence: CASSQPGKRNTIYF.

The CDR3 DNA is TGTGCCAGCAGCCCCTGGGGGAGGGCAGGGGAAGGCTACACCTTC. Its protein is CASSPWGRAGEGYTF. The rearrangement links TRBV3-1 to TRBJ1-2; D is possibly TRBD1 (6 bases). The CDR3 consists of 15 residues. Trimming left V 4 bases short and J 8 bases short, with 20 bases between. Germline CDR1 is LGHDT and CDR2 is YNNKEL (reference sequence).

This clonotype was seen repeatedly, ten times or more. In DNA form, the CDR3 reads TGTGCCAGCGGGTACGGCGGGGGGGTCGAGACCCAGTACTTC. Translating it yields CASGYGGGVETQYF. The chain recombines TRBV2 with TRBJ2-5, with TRBD2 matching over 9 bases. CDR3 length: 14 residues. With V trimmed by 8 bases and J by 5 bases, 9 bases remained unmatched. Germline V lookup: CDR1 SNHLY, CDR2 FYNNEI. The full variable domain, its missing parts supplied by reference TRBV2 and TRBJ2-5, is EPEVTQTPSHQVTQMGQEVILRCVPISNHLYFYWYRQILGQKVEFLVSFYNNEISEKSEIFDDQFSVERPDGSNFTLKIRSTKLEDSAMYFCASGYGGGVETQYFGPGTRLLVL.

This clonotype was observed a few times. The chain couples TRBV4-1 to TRBJ1-5, with 11 bases that match TRBD1. This CDR3 has 17 residues. The V gene end was trimmed by 4 bases and the J gene end by 3 bases; junction bases not matched to a gene: 8. The germline gives CDR1 MGHRA, CDR2 YSYEKL. The CDR3 DNA reads TGCGCCAGCAGCCCTCGAGGGACAGGGGGGTTCAATCAGCCCCAGCATTTT. Amino acid sequence: CASSPRGTGGFNQPQHF.

This clonotype has ten or more counts. The rearrangement links TRBV7-2 to TRBJ2-2; no reliable D call. V lost 2 bases and J 1 base, leaving 5 bases between the germline ends. This CDR3 has 14 residues. In germline, CDR1 is SGHTA, CDR2 FQGNSA. The CDR3 DNA sequence: TGTGCCAGCAGCTTACAGAGGAACACCGGGGAGCTGTTTTTT. Residues: CASSLQRNTGELFF.

This clonotype was found many times. V and J are TRBV27 and TRBJ2-1; 9 bases fit TRBD2. V gave up 5 bases and J gave up 0 bases; unmatched junction bases: 5. This CDR3 comprises 16 residues. Germline loops: CDR1 MNHEY, CDR2 SMNVEV (reference sequence). Written as DNA, the CDR3 is TGTGCCAGCAGTGGGGCGGGGGGGAGCTCCTACAATGAGCAGTTCTTC. Translating gives CASSGAGGSSYNEQFF.

There are many counts of this clonotype. V gene TRBV30 combines with J gene TRBJ2-5, with D perhaps matching TRBD2 (6 bases). Germline V CDR1 and CDR2: GTSNPN, SVGIG (reference sequence). The length of the CDR3 is 16 residues. The ends were cut back, 0 bases at V and 2 bases at J, with 16 bases in the middle. The CDR3 protein is CAWSVGQGGTQETQYF. CDR3 in DNA: TGTGCCTGGAGTGTGGGGCAGGGAGGTACGCAAGAGACCCAGTACTTC.

This clonotype was observed at least ten times. This rearrangement joins TRBV18 to TRBJ1-4, with no clear D. V lost 2 bases to trimming and J lost 5 bases, with 6 bases between them. The CDR3 has 13 amino acids. In germline, CDR1 is KGHSH, CDR2 LQKENI. In nucleotides, the CDR3 is TGTGCCAGCTCACCAGGGATCAATGAAAAACTGTTTTTT. As protein: CASSPGINEKLFF.

This clonotype has ten or more counts. The V call is TRBV12-3 or TRBV12-4, the J call TRBJ2-7; 7 bases agree with TRBD2. The ends lost 5 bases at V and 1 base at J; junction bases unmatched: 2. This CDR3 is built from 13 residues. CDR3: CASSKGLSYEQYF. Written as DNA, the CDR3 is TGTGCCAGCAGTAAGGGACTATCCTACGAGCAGTACTTC.

In DNA, the CDR3 is TGCGCCAGCAGCTTCAGTACTAGCGGGAGTGGGTACGAGCAGTACTTC. Encoded protein: CASSFSTSGSGYEQYF. The chain uses TRBV5-1 and TRBJ2-7; 11 nucleotides align to TRBD2. Germline-derived CDR1 and CDR2 are SGHRS and YFSETQ. CDR3 length: 16 amino acids. The junction had 8 bases not matched to a gene; V was cut back by 2 bases and J by 4 bases.

As concerns this clonotype: An end of the junction differs from the germline gene, which may be a read error. Here the CDR3 reads CASSLTSGGGEQFF. The CDR3 nucleotides are TGTGCCAGCAGCCTAACTAGCGGGGGGGGTGAGCAGTTCTTC. This chain joins TRBV7-3 and TRBJ2-1; TRBD2 matches 13 bases. The CDR3 extends over 14 amino acids. CDR1 and CDR2 (germline): SGHTA, FQGTGA. Complete variable domain (other parts from reference TRBV7-3 and TRBJ2-1): GAGVSQTPSNKVTEKGKYVELRCDPISGHTALYWYRQSLGQGPEFLIYFQGTGAADDSGLPNDRFFAVRPEGSVSTLKIQRTERGDSAVYLCASSLTSGGGEQFFGPGTRLTVL.

This clonotype was recorded many times. This sequence joins TRBV24-1 and TRBJ2-7; 10 positions match TRBD2. Germline CDR1 and CDR2: KGHDR and SFDVKD. The J segment lost 6 bases and the V segment lost 7 bases, leaving 8 bases of the junction unmatched. This CDR3 has 14 amino acids. CDR3 DNA: TGTGCCACCAGCTTAAGCGGGGGGGCCGCCGAGCAGTACTTC. It encodes CATSLSGGAAEQYF.

This clonotype was detected many times. The rearrangement links TRBV12-3 or TRBV12-4 to TRBJ2-3, with 7 bases lining up with TRBD1. This CDR3 is 14 amino acids long. Losses at the gene ends were 3 bases for V and 5 bases for J; bases not matched to a gene: 5. In DNA form, the CDR3 reads TGTGCCAGCAGTTTGACAGGGATAGGAGATACGCAGTATTTT. Its translation: CASSLTGIGDTQYF.

The sample holds many counts of this clonotype. The V and J genes are TRBV7-9 and TRBJ2-4, with 10 bases fitting TRBD2. The V gene's germline CDR1 is SEHNR and CDR2 FQNEAQ (reference sequence). J lost 5 bases, V lost 5 bases, and 9 bases had no gene match. The CDR3 length is 16 residues. The CDR3 DNA follows: TGTGCCAGCAGCCGAAGCGGGGGGGCTCTCCAAAACATTCAGTACTTC. Translation: CASSRSGGALQNIQYF.